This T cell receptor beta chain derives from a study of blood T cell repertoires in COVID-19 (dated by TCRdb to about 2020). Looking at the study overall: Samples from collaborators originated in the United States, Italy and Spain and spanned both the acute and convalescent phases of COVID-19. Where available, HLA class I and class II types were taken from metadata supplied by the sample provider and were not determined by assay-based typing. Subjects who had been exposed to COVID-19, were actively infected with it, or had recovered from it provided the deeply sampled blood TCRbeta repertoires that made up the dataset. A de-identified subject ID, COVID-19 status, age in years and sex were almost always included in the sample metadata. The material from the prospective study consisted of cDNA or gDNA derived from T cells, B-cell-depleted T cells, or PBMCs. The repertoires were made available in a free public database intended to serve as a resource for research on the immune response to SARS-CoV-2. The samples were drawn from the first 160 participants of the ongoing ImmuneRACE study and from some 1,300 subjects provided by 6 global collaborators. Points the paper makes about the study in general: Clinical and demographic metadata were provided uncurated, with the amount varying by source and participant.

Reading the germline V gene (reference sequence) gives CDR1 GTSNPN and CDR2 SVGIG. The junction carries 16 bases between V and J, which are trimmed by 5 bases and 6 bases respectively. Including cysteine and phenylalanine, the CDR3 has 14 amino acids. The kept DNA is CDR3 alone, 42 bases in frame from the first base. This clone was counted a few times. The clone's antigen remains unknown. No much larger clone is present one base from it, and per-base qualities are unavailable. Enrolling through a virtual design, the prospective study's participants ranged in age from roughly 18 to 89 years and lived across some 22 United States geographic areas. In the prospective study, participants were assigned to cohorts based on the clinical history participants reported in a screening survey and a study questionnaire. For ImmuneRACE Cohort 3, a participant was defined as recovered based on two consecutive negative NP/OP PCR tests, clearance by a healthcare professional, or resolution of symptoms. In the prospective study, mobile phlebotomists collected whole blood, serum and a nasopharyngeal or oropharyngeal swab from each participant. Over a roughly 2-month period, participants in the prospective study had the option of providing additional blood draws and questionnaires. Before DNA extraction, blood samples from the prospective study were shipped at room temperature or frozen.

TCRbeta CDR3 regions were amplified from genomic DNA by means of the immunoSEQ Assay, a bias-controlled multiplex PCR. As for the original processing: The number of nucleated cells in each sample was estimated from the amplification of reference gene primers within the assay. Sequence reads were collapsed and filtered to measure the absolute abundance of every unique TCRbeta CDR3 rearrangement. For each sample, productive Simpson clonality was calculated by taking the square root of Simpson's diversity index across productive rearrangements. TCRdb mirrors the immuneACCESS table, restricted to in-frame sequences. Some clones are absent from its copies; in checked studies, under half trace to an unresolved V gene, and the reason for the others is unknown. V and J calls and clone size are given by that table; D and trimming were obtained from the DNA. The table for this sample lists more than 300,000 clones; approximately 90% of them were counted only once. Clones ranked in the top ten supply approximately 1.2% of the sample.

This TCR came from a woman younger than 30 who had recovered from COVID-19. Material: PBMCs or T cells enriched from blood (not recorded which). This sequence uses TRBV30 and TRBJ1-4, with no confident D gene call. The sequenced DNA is TGTGCCTGGGCAACATGGGCCGGCGATGAAAAACTGTTTTTT. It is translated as CAWATWAGDEKLFF.